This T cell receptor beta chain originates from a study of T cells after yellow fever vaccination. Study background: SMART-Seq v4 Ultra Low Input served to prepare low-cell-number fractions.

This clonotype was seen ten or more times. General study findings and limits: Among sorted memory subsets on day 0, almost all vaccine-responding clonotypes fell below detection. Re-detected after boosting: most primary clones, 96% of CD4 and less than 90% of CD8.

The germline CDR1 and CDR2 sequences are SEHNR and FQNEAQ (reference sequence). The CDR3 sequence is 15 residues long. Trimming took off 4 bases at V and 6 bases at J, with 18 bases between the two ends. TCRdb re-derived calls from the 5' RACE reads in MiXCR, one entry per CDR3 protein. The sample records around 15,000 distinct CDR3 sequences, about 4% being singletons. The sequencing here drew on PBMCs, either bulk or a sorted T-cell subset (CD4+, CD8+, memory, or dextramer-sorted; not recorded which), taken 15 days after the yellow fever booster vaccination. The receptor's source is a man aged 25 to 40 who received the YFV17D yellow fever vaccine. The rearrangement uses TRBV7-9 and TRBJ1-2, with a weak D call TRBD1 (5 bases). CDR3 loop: CASSSGTWGVDGYTF. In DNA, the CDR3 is TGTGCCAGCAGCTCGGGGACCTGGGGGGTGGATGGCTACACCTTC.